A selection of T cell receptor beta chains follows, all from one sample in a study of blood T cell repertoires in COVID-19. Generated by immunoSEQ multiplex PCR, the TCRdb table keeps only in-frame clones and is missing some. Counted here are tens of thousands of clones, almost 90% occurring once; the ten biggest clones make up around 15%. The material sequenced was peripheral blood. Every receptor here comes from a man aged 70 or older with acute or convalescent COVID-19. Each CDR3 is given with its conserved first and last residue. Fields, in order: V gene, J gene, CDR3 protein.

>TRBV7-3|TRBJ2-1
CASSLTGTGGLLSSYNEQFF
>TRBV4-1|TRBJ2-3
CASSPRGGRQTSTDTQYF
>TRBV4-1|TRBJ1-6
CASSLGQGDSPLHF
>TRBV5-4|TRBJ2-3
CASSLDLGADTQYF
>TRBV4-1|TRBJ2-1
CASSQWGLAGESLYNEQFF
>TRBV29-1|TRBJ2-1
CSVPGTLSSYNEQFF
>TRBV4-1|TRBJ2-7
CASSPGSGTGTYEQYF
>TRBV9|TRBJ2-5
CASSVGPTITGNQETQYF
>TRBV5-5|TRBJ2-7
CASSLEDSWGEQYF
>TRBV28|TRBJ2-3
CAVLRAGGPGDTQYF
>TRBV19|TRBJ2-3
CASAGLAVADTQYF
>TRBV29-1|TRBJ1-1
CSVNGLNTEAFF
>TRBV10-3|TRBJ2-6
CAINSPTGGPDGANVLTF
>TRBV10-3|TRBJ1-2
CAISESAGQGYTF
>TRBV28|TRBJ2-1
CASSKLAGTDNEQFF
>TRBV5-4|TRBJ2-2
CASSSGTRPGELFF
>TRBV5-1|TRBJ1-1
CASSDEKHEAFF
>TRBV27|TRBJ1-1
CASSSYAGGMNTEAFF
>TRBV7-3|TRBJ2-3
CASSPRGAGDTQYF
>TRBV5-1|TRBJ2-7
CASSPAPDRIYEQYF
>TRBV9|TRBJ2-7
CASSVTGTMTYEQYF
>TRBV7-2|TRBJ2-7
CASSPEREMLYEQYF
>TRBV2|TRBJ1-1
CASGVQIGAFF
>TRBV5-1|TRBJ1-6
CASSFGLSSYNSPLHF
>TRBV7-3|TRBJ2-1
CASSPDTAGVYNEQFF
>TRBV5-6|TRBJ2-3
CASSSLGTSGPVSTDTQYF
>TRBV19|TRBJ2-2
CASSIDYLNTGELFF
>TRBV11-3|TRBJ2-5
CASSPSPLGGETQYF
>TRBV24-1|TRBJ2-2
CATSDRFGVPRVGELFF
>TRBV29-1|TRBJ1-2
CSVARDKSYGYTF
>TRBV5-4|TRBJ1-1
CASIQRGQGGEAFF
>TRBV7-9|TRBJ2-7
CASSSTYEQYF
>TRBV5-4|TRBJ1-2
CASSQRDRGMGGYTF
>TRBV6-5|TRBJ1-1
CASSYSPSTEAFF
>TRBV4-3|TRBJ1-1
CASSQNWNTEAFF
>TRBV20-1|TRBJ1-2
CSATRGEGYTF
>TRBV28|TRBJ2-7
CASSSRQGGEQYF
>TRBV5-1|TRBJ1-4
CASSLAQAYNEKLFF
>TRBV6-2/TRBV6-3|TRBJ2-3
CASSYGTTSGSNTDTQYF
>TRBV9|TRBJ1-3
CASSPSRVDRDSGNTIYF